This TCR beta chain was documented in a study of blood T cell repertoires in COVID-19. On the study more broadly: The United States, Italy and Spain provided the acute and convalescent COVID-19 samples. T cells, B-cell-depleted T cells, or PBMCs supplied cDNA or gDNA.

Self-reported history from a screening survey and questionnaire set each donor's cohort. Germline V CDR1 and CDR2: MNHNY, SVGAGI (reference sequence). V lost 4 bases and J 1 base, leaving 8 bases between the germline ends. The CDR3 length is 14 residues. Original handling: The assay estimated nucleated cells by amplifying reference gene primers. Repertoires were generated with immunoSEQ multiplex PCR, while TCRdb's copy carries only in-frame clones and drops some. Clone size and the V and J calls come from that table; the DNA yielded D and trimming. Of approximately 240,000 clones detected, around 87% appear once; the ten largest clones hold about 6.3%.

The clonotype was recovered from a woman aged 25 to 45 with acute COVID-19. Material for sequencing was PBMCs or T cells enriched from blood (not recorded which). The chain employs TRBV6-6 and TRBJ1-3, with a possible D match to TRBD1 (5 bases). CDR3 protein: CASSSSGSGNTIYF. CDR3 nucleotide sequence: TGTGCCAGCAGTTCTTCAGGGTCTGGAAACACCATATATTTT.